This T cell receptor (beta chain) was sequenced during a study of beta chain features in type 1 diabetes. V dropped 3 bases and J dropped 5; count of bases not matched to a gene: 7. This CDR3 spans 15 amino acids. Germline V CDR1 and CDR2: GTSNPN, SVGIG (reference sequence). Study-wide points: Type 1 diabetes patients had fewer VDJ junction insertions and more deletions. Among patients, naive, central memory and Treg TCRB repertoires appeared more similar than among healthy donors. Type 1 diabetes patients had TCRB CDR3s that were shorter (moderately but significantly so) in all four CD4+ subsets. A potential PCR bias toward shorter templates would be equal in patient and control samples.

Every bit of the isolated RNA underwent reverse transcription, so sequencing read expressed TCRB transcripts. TCRdb's table, derived via immunoSEQ multiplex PCR, lists solely in-frame clones and lacks some. The sample shows 640,000 or so clones, roughly an eighth of them seen only once. This clone was observed a handful of times. Antigen unknown. The sequenced sample was naive CD4+ T cells from blood. The receptor comes from a man younger than 35 with type 1 diabetes. V and J are TRBV30 and TRBJ2-7; 13 bases fit TRBD2. This CDR3 reads CAWSWTSGSLHEQYF. DNA for the CDR3: TGTGCCTGGAGCTGGACTAGCGGGAGTCTTCACGAGCAGTACTTC.